This entry lists 22 T cell receptor beta chains sequenced from one sample in a study of blood T cells in healthy people across ages. Primers used in a second PCR of roughly 7 to 11 cycles were a sample-barcoded 5' primer and a J-beta primer mix. One entry per CDR3 protein, called by TCRdb with MiXCR from the 5' RACE reads. This sample yields over a million distinct CDR3 sequences, of which around 55% are seen a single time; roughly 6.3% belongs to the top ten. The source material was blood. Source of these receptors: a man aged 18-30 years in good health.

CDR3 bases: TGTGCCAGCAGTTTATTCTCCCAGGGGTTCGCCTACGAGCAGTACTTC. It translates to CASSLFSQGFAYEQYF. The chain joins TRBV27 to TRBJ2-7, with D possibly TRBD1 on 6 matching bases. The CDR3 spans 16 residues. V was clipped by 1 base and J by 2 bases, with 15 bases between them. Germline CDR1 and CDR2: MNHEY and SMNVEV (reference sequence).

V is TRBV20-1 and J is TRBJ1-4; D is ambiguous. The CDR3 runs to 13 residues. V lost 2 bases, J lost 4 bases, and 8 bases lay in between. Germline values: CDR1 DFQATT, CDR2 SNEGSKA (reference sequence). The CDR3 spells CSARPSGNEKLFF. The CDR3 DNA reads TGCAGTGCTAGACCAAGTGGTAATGAAAAACTGTTTTTT.

This clonotype was seen a handful of times. The chain joins TRBV6-1 to TRBJ2-1, with 7 bases fitting TRBD2. J lost 7 bases, V lost 7 bases, and 10 bases had no gene match. This CDR3 is 14 amino acids long. In germline, CDR1 is MNHNS, CDR2 SASEGT. This CDR3 reads CASISRGGPNEQFF. The CDR3 nucleotides read TGTGCCAGCATTAGTCGGGGAGGGCCAAATGAGCAGTTCTTC.

The chain combines TRBV20-1 with TRBJ2-4; D is perhaps TRBD2 (5 bases). With the DNA end fitting TRBJ2-7 better, the J assignment may be wrong. CDR1 DFQATT and CDR2 SNEGSKA come from the germline V gene (reference sequence). The CDR3 has 13 amino acids. The CDR3 bases are TGCAGTGCTAGTGATAGGGAGAGAGGCGAGCAGTACTTC. Translating gives CSASDRERGEQYF.

This chain links TRBV6-6 with TRBJ2-3, with a weak D call TRBD2 (7 bases). CDR1 is MNHNY and CDR2 is SVGAGI in the germline V gene (reference sequence). The CDR3 is 16 amino acids. With 8 bases removed from V and 0 bases from J, the gap between germline ends came to 18 bases. CDR3: CASGLGGGSSTDTQYF. The CDR3 DNA reads TGTGCCAGCGGATTAGGCGGGGGCAGCAGCACAGATACGCAGTATTTT.

V is TRBV6-2 or TRBV6-3 and J is TRBJ1-2; D unresolved. This CDR3 is 14 amino acids long. The germline V gene encodes CDR1 MNHEY and CDR2 SVGEGT. Trimming took 6 bases from V and 8 from J, leaving 19 bases between them. The CDR3 nucleotides are TGTGCCAGCAGCGCCGGACCGTCGTCGTACGGCTACACCTTC. This encodes CASSAGPSSYGYTF.

The chain uses TRBV29-1 and TRBJ2-3; tentatively, D is TRBD1 or TRBD2 (6 bases each). This CDR3 has 13 amino acids. Trimming removed 2 bases from V and 3 bases from J, with 9 bases in between. CDR1 and CDR2 from the germline V gene are SQVTM and ANQGSEA. The CDR3 DNA reads as TGCAGCGTTGAAACAGGGAGGACAGATACGCAGTATTTT. Residues: CSVETGRTDTQYF.

This clonotype was recorded only once. This chain joins TRBV4-1 and TRBJ1-1; D is undetermined. Germline lookup yields CDR1 MGHRA and CDR2 YSYEKL. V lost 2 bases and J lost 11, with 9 bases in between. This CDR3 region has 11 residues. The CDR3 is CASSQLGDAFF. The CDR3 DNA reads as TGCGCCAGCAGCCAACTGGGTGACGCTTTCTTT.

The chain couples TRBV27 to TRBJ2-1; the match to TRBD2 covers 7 bases. Trimming removed 6 bases from V and 2 bases from J; junction bases left unmatched: 7. The CDR3 is made up of 15 amino acids. Germline CDR1 is MNHEY and CDR2 is SMNVEV (reference sequence). CDR3 region: CASRPTSAAYNEQFF. DNA of the CDR3: TGTGCCAGCAGGCCTACTAGCGCCGCCTACAATGAGCAGTTCTTC.

The genes are TRBV20-1 and TRBJ1-6, with a weak D call TRBD1 (5 bases). The CDR3 contains 18 residues. Germline V lookup: CDR1 DFQATT, CDR2 SNEGSKA (reference sequence). The germline V and J ends were trimmed by 0 bases and 0 bases, with 15 bases remaining between them. In nucleotides, the CDR3 is TGCAGTGCTAGAGATTATCCAGGGTCGAGCTCCTATAATTCACCCCTCCACTTT. This gives the protein CSARDYPGSSSYNSPLHF.

The V call is TRBV18, the J call TRBJ1-4, with D possibly matching TRBD1 (5 bases). The germline V gene has CDR1 KGHSH and CDR2 LQKENI. The CDR3 consists of 14 residues. The germline V and J ends were trimmed by 2 bases and 7 bases, with 11 bases remaining between them. Here the CDR3 DNA reads TGTGCCAGCTCACCAAGAGGGGCTAGTGAAAAACTGTTTTTT. As protein: CASSPRGASEKLFF.

This clonotype was seen a few times. J is TRBJ2-1 and V is TRBV29-1; 10 bases align to TRBD1. Per the germline V gene, CDR1 is SQVTM and CDR2 is ANQGSEA. This CDR3 is 13 amino acids long. The V segment lost 4 bases and the J segment 4 bases; nucleotides outside the gene matches: 1. The CDR3 is CSVGQGAYNEQFF. CDR3 in DNA: TGCAGCGTTGGACAGGGGGCTTACAATGAGCAGTTCTTC.

The rearrangement uses TRBV20-1 and TRBJ2-7; D not resolved. The V gene's germline CDR1 is DFQATT and CDR2 SNEGSKA (reference sequence). The length of the CDR3 is 13 residues. Trimming shortened V by 5 bases and J by 0 bases, and 11 bases separated the two germline ends. Here the CDR3 reads CSAVDRGSYEQYF. The CDR3 nucleotides read TGCAGTGCTGTAGACCGTGGCTCCTACGAGCAGTACTTC.

This clonotype was seen once. The chain links TRBV5-6 to TRBJ2-3; a weak D match, TRBD2 (7 bases). V was pared by 0 bases and J by 4 bases, with 21 bases between. The CDR3 is made up of 18 amino acids. Germline V CDR1 and CDR2: SGHDT, YYEEEE. The CDR3 sequence is CASSLAKGSGTRADTQYF. The DNA for the CDR3 is TGTGCCAGCAGCTTGGCCAAGGGGAGCGGGACACGCGCAGATACGCAGTATTTT.

The gene calls are TRBV7-2 and TRBJ2-1; D is undetermined. Germline CDR1 SGHTA, CDR2 FQGNSA. The CDR3 is 13 residues long. V gave up 0 bases and J gave up 9 bases, with 9 bases separating them. CDR3 protein: CASSLARTREQFF. The CDR3, as DNA: TGTGCCAGCAGCTTAGCTAGGACCCGTGAGCAGTTCTTC.

This chain links TRBV13 with TRBJ1-2; D not resolved. The CDR3 spans 13 residues. Looked up from germline, CDR1 is PRHDT and CDR2 is FYEKMQ (reference sequence). V was trimmed by 2 bases and J by 5 bases, leaving 9 bases between them. The CDR3 DNA sequence: TGTGCCAGCAGCTTAAGAGAGTTGTATGGCTACACCTTC. Its protein is CASSLRELYGYTF.

The chain employs TRBV6-2 or TRBV6-3 and TRBJ1-4; D is unresolved. The CDR3 sequence is 15 residues long. Trimming removed 4 bases at V and 0 bases at J, with 9 bases between. Per the germline V gene, CDR1 is MNHEY and CDR2 is SVGEGT. The CDR3 sequence is CASSSEGATNEKLFF. The CDR3, as DNA: TGTGCCAGCAGTTCGGAGGGAGCAACTAATGAAAAACTGTTTTTT.

This clonotype was counted a single time. The CDR3 sequence: CASSQYRGETQYF. For the CDR3, the DNA is TGCGCCAGCAGCCAGTATCGAGGGGAGACCCAGTACTTC. V gene TRBV4-1 combines with J gene TRBJ2-7; D perhaps matches TRBD2 (5 bases). The last part of the DNA fits TRBJ2-5 better; the J call may be wrong. Germline lookup yields CDR1 MGHRA and CDR2 YSYEKL. CDR3 length equals 13 residues.

V gene TRBV12-5 combines with J gene TRBJ2-1; 8 bases are a match to TRBD2. The CDR3 length is 16 residues. Germline CDR1 and CDR2: LGHNT and FRNRAP. Trimming cost V 2 bases and J 4 bases; bases outside gene matches: 7. CDR3 in DNA: TGTGCTAGTGGTTTGATACAGACTAGCGCTTACAATGAGCAGTTCTTC. As protein: CASGLIQTSAYNEQFF.

This clonotype was detected many times. This chain uses TRBV6-5 with TRBJ2-5; unclear D gene. The CDR3 spans 12 residues. V lost 5 bases to trimming and J lost 5 bases, with 9 bases between them. The germline V gene has CDR1 MNHEY and CDR2 SVGAGI. The DNA for the CDR3 is TGTGCCAGCAGTATGACCCGGGAGACCCAGTACTTC. It specifies CASSMTRETQYF.

V gene TRBV11-2 combines with J gene TRBJ2-1, with D possibly matching TRBD2 (5 bases). Trimming cost V 2 bases and J 5 bases, with 10 bases left between them. This CDR3 is built from 14 residues. Germline V gene data show CDR1 as SGHAT and CDR2 as FQNNGV. CDR3: CASSLIGGNNEQFF. The CDR3 nucleotides are TGTGCCAGCAGCTTAATAGGAGGAAACAATGAGCAGTTCTTC.

This clonotype has more than one count but fewer than ten. V gene TRBV11-2 combines with J gene TRBJ1-2; 9 bases align to TRBD1. The CDR3 runs 15 residues. Losses at the gene ends were 0 bases for V and 6 bases for J; bases not matched to a gene: 5. The germline gives CDR1 SGHAT, CDR2 FQNNGV. Written as DNA, the CDR3 is TGTGCCAGCAGCTTAGATCTTACAGGGGGCCATGGCTACACCTTC. It specifies CASSLDLTGGHGYTF.